This T cell receptor beta chain was documented in a study of cytomegalovirus exposure and HLA in healthy donors. At the level of the study: Later, an analysis reported that the 110 or so validation repertoires had used the same platform as the 500 to 750 first-cohort repertoires.

The CDR3 consists of 14 residues. Between the trimmed V and J ends, which lost 6 bases and 2 bases, there was a span of 11 bases. The V gene's germline CDR1 is SGHTA and CDR2 FQGNSA. The repertoire was sequenced with immunoSEQ multiplex PCR; TCRdb's copy has only in-frame clones and lacks some. Of 150,000 to 200,000 clones in the sample, 84% were seen once. The V and J genes are TRBV7-2 and TRBJ1-3, with D uncertain. The specimen was PBMCs. This TCR was sampled from a man aged 25-45 years in good health and CMV-seropositive. This chain's CDR3 is CASRPSRAGNTIYF. For the CDR3, the DNA is TGTGCCAGCAGACCCTCGAGGGCTGGAAACACCATATATTTT.